This is a list of T cell receptor beta chains from one sample in a study of OX40 agonist ivuxolimab in advanced cancers. Method: immunoSEQ multiplex PCR; TCRdb's copy keeps in-frame clones and lacks some. The sample lists about 66,000 clones, 85% to 90% occurring once. The sample here was CD4+ or CD8+ T cells sorted from blood, taken in a trial of the OX40 agonist ivuxolimab. The receptors were sampled from an adult with an advanced solid tumor such as melanoma, head and neck, liver or kidney cancer. Each CDR3 is given with its conserved first and last residue. Fields, in order: J gene, D gene, clone size, V gene, CDR3 DNA, CDR3 protein. A D gene is named only where the DNA matches it firmly. Clone size appears in some rows only: once, few, many, or a class for an expanded clone.

j_gene: TRBJ2-5; d_gene: TRBD2; abundance: NA; v_gene: TRBV7-2; CDR3nt: TGTGCCAGCAGCTCAGCAGCGGGGAACCAAGAGACCCAGTACTTC; CDR3aa: CASSSAAGNQETQYF
j_gene: TRBJ1-4; d_gene: NA; abundance: NA; v_gene: TRBV11-2; CDR3nt: TGTGCCAGCAGCCCTACGGGTGCAACTAATGAAAAACTGTTTTTT; CDR3aa: CASSPTGATNEKLFF
j_gene: TRBJ2-1; d_gene: NA; abundance: NA; v_gene: TRBV7-3; CDR3nt: TGTGCCAGCAGCTTAAACCGGGAAGGTTACAATGAGCAGTTCTTC; CDR3aa: CASSLNREGYNEQFF
j_gene: TRBJ1-6; d_gene: NA; abundance: few; v_gene: TRBV7-2; CDR3nt: TGTGCCAGCAGCTTACTAGCAGTTAATTCACCCCTCCACTTT; CDR3aa: CASSLLAVNSPLHF
j_gene: TRBJ1-3; d_gene: NA; abundance: NA; v_gene: TRBV5-1; CDR3nt: TGCGCCAGCAGCTTGGACTCGGGCTCTGGAAACACCATATATTTT; CDR3aa: CASSLDSGSGNTIYF
j_gene: TRBJ2-7; d_gene: NA; abundance: NA; v_gene: TRBV28; CDR3nt: TGTGCCAGCAAACCCTCGCCCTACGAGCAGTACTTC; CDR3aa: CASKPSPYEQYF
j_gene: TRBJ2-1; d_gene: NA; abundance: NA; v_gene: TRBV11-3; CDR3nt: TGTGCCAGCAGCCCATCATCCAGGGGGGCGGGCTACAATGAGCAGTTCTTC; CDR3aa: CASSPSSRGAGYNEQFF
j_gene: TRBJ2-3; d_gene: NA; abundance: NA; v_gene: TRBV6-5; CDR3nt: TGTGCCAGCAGTTACAAAGATGGCACAGATACGCAGTATTTT; CDR3aa: CASSYKDGTDTQYF
j_gene: TRBJ2-5; d_gene: NA; abundance: NA; v_gene: TRBV4-1; CDR3nt: TGCGCCAGCAGCCAAGAACCCCAAGGTAGCAGTCGAGAGACCCAGTACTTC; CDR3aa: CASSQEPQGSSRETQYF
j_gene: TRBJ1-1; d_gene: NA; abundance: NA; v_gene: TRBV25-1; CDR3nt: TGTGCCAGCAGTGAGTCCGGACCGCACACTGAAGCTTTCTTT; CDR3aa: CASSESGPHTEAFF
j_gene: TRBJ2-3; d_gene: NA; abundance: once; v_gene: TRBV19; CDR3nt: TGTGCCAGTAGTATTGGCGGTACGGCAGATACGCAGTATTTT; CDR3aa: CASSIGGTADTQYF